This TCR beta chain was captured in a study of T cell responses to AZD1222 COVID-19 vaccine. Study-level points and caveats: Vaccine-associated CD4 TCRs ranged over spike, dominating at 160-218 and 743-854. Only a handful of AZD1222 recipients, roughly six in all, had baseline seropositivity. Spike-specific TCRs gained breadth and depth after people received two AZD1222 doses.

Trimming shortened V by 0 bases and J by 4 bases, and 7 bases separated the two germline ends. CDR1 is SGHRS and CDR2 is YFSETQ in the germline V gene. The CDR3 totals 13 residues. As for this clone: The target antigen is unknown.

Some clones are missing from TCRdb's copy, which holds only in-frame ones; the method was immunoSEQ multiplex PCR. The sample shows 53,000 or so clones, 75% to 90% of them seen only once. The rearrangement joins TRBV5-1 to TRBJ1-2; D is uncertain. The clonotype originates from an adult in good health. The sequenced sample was peripheral blood, obtained on day 0 of MenACWY control vaccination. Written as DNA, the CDR3 is TGCGCCAGCAGCTTGGATGCCCTCTATGGCTACACCTTC. This translates into CASSLDALYGYTF.